Here is one T cell receptor beta chain with its context. The data stem from a study of identical twins. TCRdb analysed the 5' RACE reads with MiXCR anew, one entry per CDR3 protein. In the table there are roughly 1,500,000 distinct CDR3 sequences, about 32% of which are singletons. CDR1 SQVTM and CDR2 ANQGSEA come from the germline V gene. This CDR3 contains 13 residues. V was pared by 7 bases and J by 7 bases, with 17 bases between. Only healthy Caucasians were included as donors. This chain joins TRBV29-1 and TRBJ2-1; no clear D gene. Input material: cord blood. The clonotype comes from a newborn girl in good health. The DNA of the CDR3 is TGCAGCGCACTTTTGTCCCCAGTGAATGAGCAGTTCTTC. Its protein is CSALLSPVNEQFF.